This T cell receptor beta chain originates from a study of T-cell memory formation after mild COVID-19. General study points: That cross-reactive memory joined was suggested by some responding clones appearing in pre-infection memory. Second-wave clones with a day 37 peak had unconfirmed SARS-CoV-2 specificity. Contracting CD8+ clones were enriched in EMRA, CD4+ mainly in CM and EM.

The CDR3 spans 14 residues. Germline CDR1 and CDR2: SGHTA and FQGNSA. V lost 0 bases and J lost 2, with 7 bases in between. This clonotype was seen only once. Antigen unknown. TCRdb redid the calling of the 5' RACE reads with MiXCR, one entry per CDR3 protein. The table lists fewer than 450,000 distinct CDR3 sequences, around 20% of them singletons, with under 15% in the top ten. The TCR was taken from an adult woman who had mild COVID-19 (a few samples of this study predate the infection). Cell type and time point are not known. Sequencing was performed on PBMCs or a T cell subset sorted from them (not recorded which). The chain has TRBV7-2 and TRBJ1-1, with D hard to call. The CDR3 sequence: CASSLAHRNTEAFF. In nucleotides, the CDR3 is TGTGCCAGCAGCTTAGCCCACAGAAACACTGAAGCTTTCTTT.